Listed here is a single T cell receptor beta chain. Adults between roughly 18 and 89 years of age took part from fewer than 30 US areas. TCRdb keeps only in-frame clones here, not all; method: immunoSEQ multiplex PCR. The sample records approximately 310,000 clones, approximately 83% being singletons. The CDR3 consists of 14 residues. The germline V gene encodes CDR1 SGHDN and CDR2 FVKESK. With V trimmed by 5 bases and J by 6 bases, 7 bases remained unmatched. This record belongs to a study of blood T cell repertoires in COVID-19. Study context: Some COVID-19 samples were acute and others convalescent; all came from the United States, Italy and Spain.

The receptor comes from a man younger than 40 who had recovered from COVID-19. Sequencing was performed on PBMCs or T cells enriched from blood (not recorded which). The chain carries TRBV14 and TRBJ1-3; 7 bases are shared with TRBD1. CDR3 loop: CASSLQGWKNTIYF. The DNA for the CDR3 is TGTGCCAGCAGCTTACAGGGGTGGAAAAACACCATATATTTT.